This TCR beta chain was recorded in a study of shared clonotypes between healthy human individuals. V shed 4 bases and J shed 2 bases, with 12 bases lying between them. The CDR3 has 14 amino acids. Germline V gene data show CDR1 as SSHAT and CDR2 as FNYEAQ (reference sequence). It was CD45RO-negative cells, positively selected for CCR7, that made up naive CD8 cells, with terminally differentiated effector memory CD45RA+ cells excluded. Libraries were prepared by immunoSEQ multiplex PCR; TCRdb keeps only in-frame clonotypes and omits some of them. Among approximately 1.9 million clones listed, approximately 92% were seen once.

The V call is TRBV7-7, the J call TRBJ2-7; D unresolved. The receptor was derived from a man between 18 and 35 years old in good health. Some clones in this sample may be carry-over from other donors' samples. Sequencing input: naive CD8+ T cells from PBMCs. CDR3 DNA sequence: TGTGCCAGCAGCTCGCTCCTATCCCCCTACGAGCAGTACTTC. This translates into CASSSLLSPYEQYF.